This T cell receptor beta chain stems from a study of cytomegalovirus exposure and HLA in healthy donors. The CDR3 is made up of 17 amino acids. CDR1 SGDLS and CDR2 YYNGEE come from the germline V gene. V lost 2 bases, J lost 3 bases, and 9 bases stayed unmatched. This clone was counted once. Its antigen is unknown. Researchers ran the PCR with 60 Vbeta and 13 Jbeta primers. Clones were read by immunoSEQ multiplex PCR, and TCRdb kept only the in-frame ones, dropping some. The table includes under 200,000 clones, 60% to 85% detected once. Notes on the study in general: In vitro work confirmed that three CMV-associated chains recognize CMV antigens.

This rearrangement joins TRBV9 to TRBJ2-3, with 10 bases lining up with TRBD1. The clonotype was recovered from a male donor in good health and CMV-seropositive. The sequencing sample was made of PBMCs. CDR3 sequence: CASSVRPGQGMTDTQYF. The CDR3 DNA follows: TGTGCCAGCAGCGTCAGACCGGGACAGGGGATGACAGATACGCAGTATTTT.